The entry below describes one TCR beta chain. Its antigen is unknown. These data come from a study of CXCR3-negative and CXCR3-positive naive CD8 T cells. Overall study results and limits: Most assays were run on fresh PBMCs (CXCR3 expression partially decreased after cryopreservation). The study found more hydrophobic TRB CDR3s in CXCR3-positive naive cells than in CXCR3-negative naive cells. Naive subsets were similarly diverse, while memory CD8+ repertoires were much less diverse.

Per germline, CDR1 LNHDA and CDR2 SQIVND (reference sequence). There are 14 residues in the CDR3. The study made its TRB cDNA libraries by 5' RACE, adding UMI labels. TCRdb derives one entry per CDR3 protein from the 5' RACE reads, leaving out DNA. The specimen's table records approximately 140,000 distinct CDR3 sequences. The receptor was derived from a human donor in good health. Some clones in this sample may be carry-over from other donors' samples. The source material was naive CXCR3+ CD8+ T cells from blood. Regarding subset: CD45RO-CCR7+CD27+CD95- naive CD8+ T cells expressing CXCR3 (TNR3+). The rearrangement uses TRBV19 and TRBJ2-7; TCRdb's D call, TRBD1, is unchecked because there is no DNA. CDR3 in amino acids: CASSGTADSYEQYF.